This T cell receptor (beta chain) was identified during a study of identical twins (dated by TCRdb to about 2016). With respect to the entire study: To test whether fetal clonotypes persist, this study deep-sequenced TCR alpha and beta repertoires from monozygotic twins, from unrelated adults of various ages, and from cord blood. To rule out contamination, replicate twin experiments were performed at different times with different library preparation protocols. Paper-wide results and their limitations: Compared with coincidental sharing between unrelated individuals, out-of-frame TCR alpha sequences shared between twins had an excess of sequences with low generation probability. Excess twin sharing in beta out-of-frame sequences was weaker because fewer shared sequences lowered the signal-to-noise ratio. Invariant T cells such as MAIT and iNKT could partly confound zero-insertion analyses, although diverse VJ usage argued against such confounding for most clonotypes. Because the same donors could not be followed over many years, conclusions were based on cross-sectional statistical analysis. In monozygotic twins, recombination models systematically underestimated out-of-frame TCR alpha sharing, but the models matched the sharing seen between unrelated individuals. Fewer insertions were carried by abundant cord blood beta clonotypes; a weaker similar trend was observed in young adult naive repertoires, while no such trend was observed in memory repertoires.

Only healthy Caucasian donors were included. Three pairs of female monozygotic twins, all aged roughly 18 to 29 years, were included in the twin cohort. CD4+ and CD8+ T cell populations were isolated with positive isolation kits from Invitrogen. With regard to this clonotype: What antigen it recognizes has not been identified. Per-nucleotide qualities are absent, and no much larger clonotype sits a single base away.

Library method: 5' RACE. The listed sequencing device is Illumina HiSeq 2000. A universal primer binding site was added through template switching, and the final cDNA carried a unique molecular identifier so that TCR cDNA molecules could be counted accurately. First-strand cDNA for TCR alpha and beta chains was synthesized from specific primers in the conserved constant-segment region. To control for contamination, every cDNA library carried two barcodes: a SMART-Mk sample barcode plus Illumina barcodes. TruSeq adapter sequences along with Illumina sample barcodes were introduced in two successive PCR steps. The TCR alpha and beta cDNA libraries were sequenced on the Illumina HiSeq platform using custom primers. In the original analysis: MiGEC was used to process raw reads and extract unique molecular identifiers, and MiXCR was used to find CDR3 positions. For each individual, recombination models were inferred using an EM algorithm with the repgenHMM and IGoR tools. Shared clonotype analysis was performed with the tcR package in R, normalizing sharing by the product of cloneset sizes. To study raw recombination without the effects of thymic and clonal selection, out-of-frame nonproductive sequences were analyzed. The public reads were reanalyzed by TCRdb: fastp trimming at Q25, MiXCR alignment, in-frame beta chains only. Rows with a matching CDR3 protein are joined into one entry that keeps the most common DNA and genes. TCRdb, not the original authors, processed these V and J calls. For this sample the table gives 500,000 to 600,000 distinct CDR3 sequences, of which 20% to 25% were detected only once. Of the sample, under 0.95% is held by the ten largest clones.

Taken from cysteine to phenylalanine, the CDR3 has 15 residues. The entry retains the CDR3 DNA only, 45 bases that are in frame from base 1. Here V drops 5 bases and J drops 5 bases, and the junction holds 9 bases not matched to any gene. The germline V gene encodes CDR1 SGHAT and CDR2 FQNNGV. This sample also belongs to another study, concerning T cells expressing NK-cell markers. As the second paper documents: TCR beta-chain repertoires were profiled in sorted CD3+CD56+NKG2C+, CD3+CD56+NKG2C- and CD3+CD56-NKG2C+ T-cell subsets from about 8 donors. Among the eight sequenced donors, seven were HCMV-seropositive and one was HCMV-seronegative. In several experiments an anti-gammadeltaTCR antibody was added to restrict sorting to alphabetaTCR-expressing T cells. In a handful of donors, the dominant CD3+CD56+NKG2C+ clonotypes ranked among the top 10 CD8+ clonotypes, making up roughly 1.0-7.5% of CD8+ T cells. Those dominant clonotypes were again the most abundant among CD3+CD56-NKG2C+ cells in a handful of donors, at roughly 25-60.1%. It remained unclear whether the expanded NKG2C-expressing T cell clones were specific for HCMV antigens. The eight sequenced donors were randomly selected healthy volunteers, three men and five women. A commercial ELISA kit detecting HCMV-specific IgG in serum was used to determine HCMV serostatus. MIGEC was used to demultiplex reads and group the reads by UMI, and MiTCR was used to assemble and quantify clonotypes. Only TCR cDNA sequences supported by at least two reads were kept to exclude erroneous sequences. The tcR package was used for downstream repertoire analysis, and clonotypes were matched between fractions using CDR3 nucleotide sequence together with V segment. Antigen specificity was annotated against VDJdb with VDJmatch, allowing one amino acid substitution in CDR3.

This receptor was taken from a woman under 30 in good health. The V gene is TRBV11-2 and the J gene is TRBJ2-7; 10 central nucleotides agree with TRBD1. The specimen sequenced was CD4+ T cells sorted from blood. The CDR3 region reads CASSRRQGARDEQYF. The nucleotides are TGTGCCAGCAGCCGCAGACAGGGGGCTCGGGACGAGCAGTACTTC.